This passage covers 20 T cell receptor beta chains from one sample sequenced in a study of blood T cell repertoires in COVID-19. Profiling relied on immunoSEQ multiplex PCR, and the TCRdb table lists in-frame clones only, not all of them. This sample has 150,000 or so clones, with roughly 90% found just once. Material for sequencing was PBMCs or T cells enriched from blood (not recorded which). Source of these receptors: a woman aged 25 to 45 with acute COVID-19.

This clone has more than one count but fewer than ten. CDR3 in amino acids: CASSFSGRATGELFF. Written as DNA, the CDR3 is TGTGCCAGCAGCTTTAGCGGGAGGGCCACCGGGGAGCTGTTTTTT. The V call is TRBV9, the J call TRBJ2-2; 11 bases agree with TRBD2. CDR1 and CDR2 from the germline V gene are SGDLS and YYNGEE. This CDR3 spans 15 amino acids. The V gene end was trimmed by 4 bases and the J gene end by 4 bases; junction bases not matched to a gene: 3.

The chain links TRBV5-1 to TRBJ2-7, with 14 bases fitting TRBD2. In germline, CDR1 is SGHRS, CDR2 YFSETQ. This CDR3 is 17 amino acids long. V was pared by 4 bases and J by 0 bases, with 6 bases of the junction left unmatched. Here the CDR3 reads CASSPGTSGRHSYEQYF. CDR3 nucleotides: TGCGCCAGCAGCCCGGGGACTAGCGGGAGACACTCCTACGAGCAGTACTTC. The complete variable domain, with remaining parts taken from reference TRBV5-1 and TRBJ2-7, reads KAGVTQTPRYLIKTRGQQVTLSCSPISGHRSVSWYQQTPGQGLQFLFEYFSETQRNKGNFPGRFSGRQFSNSRSEMNVSTLELGDSALYLCASSPGTSGRHSYEQYFGPGTRLTVT.

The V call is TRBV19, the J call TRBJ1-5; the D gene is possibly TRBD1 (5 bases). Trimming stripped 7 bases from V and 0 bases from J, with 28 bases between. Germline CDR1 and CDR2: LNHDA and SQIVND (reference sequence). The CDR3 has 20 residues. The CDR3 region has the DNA TGTGCCAGTAATCCCGATACAGGTCGGGGGACCCTCTTTAGCAATCAGCCCCAGCATTTT. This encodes CASNPDTGRGTLFSNQPQHF.

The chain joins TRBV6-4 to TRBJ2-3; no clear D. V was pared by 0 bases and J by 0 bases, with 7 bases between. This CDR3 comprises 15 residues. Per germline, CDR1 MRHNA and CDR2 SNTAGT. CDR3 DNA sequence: TGTGCCAGCAGTGACTCAGACGGGAGCACAGATACGCAGTATTTT. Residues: CASSDSDGSTDTQYF.

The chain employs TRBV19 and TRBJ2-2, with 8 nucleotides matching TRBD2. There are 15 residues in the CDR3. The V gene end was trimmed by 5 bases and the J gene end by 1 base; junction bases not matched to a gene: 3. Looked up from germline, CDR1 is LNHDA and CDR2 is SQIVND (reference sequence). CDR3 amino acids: CASSETSVNTGELFF. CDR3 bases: TGTGCCAGTAGTGAGACTAGCGTGAACACCGGGGAGCTGTTTTTT.

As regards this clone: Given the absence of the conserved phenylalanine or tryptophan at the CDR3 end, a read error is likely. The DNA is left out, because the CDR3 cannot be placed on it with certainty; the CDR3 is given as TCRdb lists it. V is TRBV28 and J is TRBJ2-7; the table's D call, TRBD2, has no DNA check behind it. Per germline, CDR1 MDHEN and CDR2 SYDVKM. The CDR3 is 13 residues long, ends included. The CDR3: CASLTLGGRAHKT.

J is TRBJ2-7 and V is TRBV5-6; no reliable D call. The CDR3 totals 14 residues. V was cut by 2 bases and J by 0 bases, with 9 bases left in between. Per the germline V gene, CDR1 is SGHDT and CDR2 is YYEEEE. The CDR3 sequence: CASSFMGVSYEQYF. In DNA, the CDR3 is TGTGCCAGCAGCTTTATGGGCGTCTCCTACGAGCAGTACTTC.

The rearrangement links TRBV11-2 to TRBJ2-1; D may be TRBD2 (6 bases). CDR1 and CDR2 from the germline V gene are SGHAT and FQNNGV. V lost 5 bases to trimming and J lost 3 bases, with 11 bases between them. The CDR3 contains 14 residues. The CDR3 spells CASSESGFYNEQFF. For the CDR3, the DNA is TGTGCCAGCAGCGAAAGCGGGTTCTACAATGAGCAGTTCTTC. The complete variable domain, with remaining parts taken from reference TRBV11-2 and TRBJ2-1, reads EAGVAQSPRYKIIEKRQSVAFWCNPISGHATLYWYQQILGQGPKLLIQFQNNGVVDDSQLPKDRFSAERLKGVDSTLKIQPAKLEDSAVYLCASSESGFYNEQFFGPGTRLTVL.

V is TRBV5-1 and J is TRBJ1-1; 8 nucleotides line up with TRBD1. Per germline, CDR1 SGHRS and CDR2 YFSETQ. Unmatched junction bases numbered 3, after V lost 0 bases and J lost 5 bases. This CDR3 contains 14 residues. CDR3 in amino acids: CASSLGQGKTEAFF. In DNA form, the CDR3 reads TGCGCCAGCAGCTTGGGACAGGGGAAAACTGAAGCTTTCTTT.

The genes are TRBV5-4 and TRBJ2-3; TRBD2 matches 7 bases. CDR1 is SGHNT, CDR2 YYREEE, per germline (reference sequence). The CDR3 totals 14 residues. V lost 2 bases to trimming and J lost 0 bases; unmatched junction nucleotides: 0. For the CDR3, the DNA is TGTGCCAGCAGCTTCGGGGGGAGCACAGATACGCAGTATTTT. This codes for CASSFGGSTDTQYF.

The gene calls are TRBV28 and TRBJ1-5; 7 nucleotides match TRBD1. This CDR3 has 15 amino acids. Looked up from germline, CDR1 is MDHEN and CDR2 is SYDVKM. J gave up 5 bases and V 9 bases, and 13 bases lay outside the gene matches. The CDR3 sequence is CASRVPQGNHQPQHF. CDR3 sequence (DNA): TGTGCCAGTCGCGTCCCACAGGGGAATCATCAGCCCCAGCATTTT.

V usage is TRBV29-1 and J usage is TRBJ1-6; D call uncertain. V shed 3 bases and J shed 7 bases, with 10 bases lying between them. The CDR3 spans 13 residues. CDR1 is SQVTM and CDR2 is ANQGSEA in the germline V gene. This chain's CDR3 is CSVDAGKNSPLHF. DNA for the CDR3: TGCAGCGTTGATGCGGGGAAGAATTCACCCCTCCACTTT.

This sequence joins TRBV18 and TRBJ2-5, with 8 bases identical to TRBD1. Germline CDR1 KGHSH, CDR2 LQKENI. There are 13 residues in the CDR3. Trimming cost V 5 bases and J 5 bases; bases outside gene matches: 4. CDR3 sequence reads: CASSSGQDETQYF. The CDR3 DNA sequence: TGTGCCAGCTCATCGGGACAGGACGAGACCCAGTACTTC.

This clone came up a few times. CDR3 sequence: CASGFGERSYEQYF. The CDR3 DNA follows: TGTGCCAGCGGCTTCGGGGAGCGGTCCTACGAGCAGTACTTC. The chain joins TRBV6-5 to TRBJ2-7, with a weak D call TRBD2 (5 bases). The CDR3 runs 14 residues. With 8 bases removed from V and 1 base from J, the gap between germline ends came to 15 bases. Per germline, CDR1 MNHEY and CDR2 SVGAGI.

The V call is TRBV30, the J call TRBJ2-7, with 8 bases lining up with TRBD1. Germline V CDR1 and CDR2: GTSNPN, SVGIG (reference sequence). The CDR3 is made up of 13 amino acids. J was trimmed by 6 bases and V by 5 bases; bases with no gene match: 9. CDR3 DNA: TGTGCCTGGGAAAGGACAGGGTCGGGCGAGCAGTACTTC. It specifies CAWERTGSGEQYF.

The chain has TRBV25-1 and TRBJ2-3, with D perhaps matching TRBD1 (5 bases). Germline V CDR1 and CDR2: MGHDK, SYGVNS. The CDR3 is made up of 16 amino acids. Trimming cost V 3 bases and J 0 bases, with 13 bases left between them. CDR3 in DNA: TGTGCCAGCAGTGAGGGGCAGGGAACTAGCACAGATACGCAGTATTTT. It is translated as CASSEGQGTSTDTQYF.

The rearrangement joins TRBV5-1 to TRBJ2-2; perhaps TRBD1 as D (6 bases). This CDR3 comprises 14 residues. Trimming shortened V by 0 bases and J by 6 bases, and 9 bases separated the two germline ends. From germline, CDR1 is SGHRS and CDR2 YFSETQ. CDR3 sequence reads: CASSLDRAAGELFF. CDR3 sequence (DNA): TGCGCCAGCAGCTTGGACAGGGCCGCCGGGGAGCTGTTTTTT.

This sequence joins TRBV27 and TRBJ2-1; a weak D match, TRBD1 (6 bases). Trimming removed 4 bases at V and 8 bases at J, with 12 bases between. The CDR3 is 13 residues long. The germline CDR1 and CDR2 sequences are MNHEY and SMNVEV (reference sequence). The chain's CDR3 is CASSSGALDEQFF. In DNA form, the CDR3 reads TGTGCCAGCAGTTCAGGGGCCCTGGATGAGCAGTTCTTC.

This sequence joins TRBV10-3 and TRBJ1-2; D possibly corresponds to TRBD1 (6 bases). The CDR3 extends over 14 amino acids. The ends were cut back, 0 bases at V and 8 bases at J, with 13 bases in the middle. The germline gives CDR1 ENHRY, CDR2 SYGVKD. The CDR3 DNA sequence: TGTGCCATCAGTGAGTCGTTACAGGGAAGCGGCTACACCTTC. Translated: CAISESLQGSGYTF.

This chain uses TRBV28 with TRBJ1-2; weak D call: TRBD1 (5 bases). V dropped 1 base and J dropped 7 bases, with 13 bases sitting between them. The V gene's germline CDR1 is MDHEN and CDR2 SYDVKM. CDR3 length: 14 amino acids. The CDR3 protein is CASSLSNDRFGYTF. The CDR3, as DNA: TGTGCCAGCAGTTTATCCAATGACAGATTTGGCTACACCTTC.